What follows are 25 T cell receptor beta chains derived from one specimen sequenced in a study of blood T cell repertoires in COVID-19. Clones were read by immunoSEQ multiplex PCR, and TCRdb kept only the in-frame ones, dropping some. Among about 300,000 clones listed, 87% were seen once. The sample taken for sequencing was PBMCs or T cells enriched from blood (not recorded which). The source of these receptors is a woman in her thirties who had recovered from COVID-19.

The J gene is TRBJ1-5, the V gene TRBV5-3; D uncertain. TRBV5-3 is filed as an ORF, its function uncertain. V was pared by 2 bases and J by 0 bases, with 6 bases between. The CDR3 sequence is 14 residues long. DNA for the CDR3: TGTGCCAGAAGCTTAGTGAGTAGCAATCAGCCCCAGCATTTT. This gives the protein CARSLVSSNQPQHF.

Here the CDR3 DNA reads TGCAGCGTTGGCCGGGATAGTGGCTACACCTTC. This sequence encodes CSVGRDSGYTF. The rearrangement links TRBV29-1 to TRBJ1-2; D call uncertain. V was pared by 4 bases and J by 7 bases, with 10 bases between. The CDR3 length is 11 residues. Per the germline V gene, CDR1 is SQVTM and CDR2 is ANQGSEA.

As for this clone: Other DNA sequences in the sample encode the same CDR3. CDR3 DNA: TGTGCCAGTAGTATAGATAGCGGGGGGAGCCAAGAGACCCAGTACTTC. Translation: CASSIDSGGSQETQYF. V gene TRBV19 combines with J gene TRBJ2-5, with 10 positions matching TRBD2. The germline V gene encodes CDR1 LNHDA and CDR2 SQIVND (reference sequence). V lost 0 bases to trimming and J lost 1 base; unmatched junction nucleotides: 2. This CDR3 comprises 16 residues.

The chain has TRBV7-8 and TRBJ2-1, with TRBD2 matching 7 bases. This CDR3 is built from 15 residues. Germline V lookup: CDR1 SGHVS, CDR2 FQNEAQ. J lost 6 bases, V lost 7 bases, and 12 bases had no gene match. The chain's CDR3 is CASNSWAGVVNEQFF. Here the CDR3 DNA reads TGTGCCAGCAACAGCTGGGCGGGGGTGGTCAATGAGCAGTTCTTC.

This chain connects TRBV5-8 to TRBJ2-5; TRBD1 matches at 7 bases. CDR3 length: 15 residues. From germline, CDR1 is SGHTS and CDR2 YDEGEE. V lost 4 bases to trimming and J lost 0 bases; unmatched junction nucleotides: 6. The CDR3 is CASSLFTGDQETQYF. The CDR3 DNA sequence: TGTGCCAGCAGCCTCTTCACAGGGGACCAAGAGACCCAGTACTTC. The entire variable domain, with the rest obtained from reference TRBV5-8 and TRBJ2-5, is as follows: EAGVTQSPTHLIKTRGQQATLRCSPISGHTSVYWYQQALGLGLQFLLWYDEGEERNRGNFPPRFSGRQFPNYSSELNVNALELEDSALYLCASSLFTGDQETQYFGPGTRLLVL.

The J gene is TRBJ2-1, the V gene TRBV13; D perhaps matches TRBD2 (5 bases). Germline CDR1 reads PRHDT; CDR2 reads FYEKMQ (reference sequence). The CDR3 consists of 16 residues. V was pared by 2 bases and J by 0 bases, with 11 bases between. CDR3 nucleotides: TGTGCCAGCAGCTTATGGGGAGCGGTCTCCTACAATGAGCAGTTCTTC. It translates to CASSLWGAVSYNEQFF.

This sequence joins TRBV18 and TRBJ2-3; 7 nucleotides align to TRBD1. The CDR3 runs 15 residues. Losses at the gene ends were 2 bases for V and 3 bases for J; bases not matched to a gene: 5. Germline V CDR1 and CDR2: KGHSH, LQKENI. The CDR3 nucleotides are TGTGCCAGCTCACCATCAAGGGGGCTGACAGATACGCAGTATTTT. Translating it yields CASSPSRGLTDTQYF.

This rearrangement joins TRBV19 to TRBJ1-5; TRBD1 matches at 10 bases. Germline V CDR1 and CDR2: LNHDA, SQIVND (reference sequence). V lost 0 bases and J lost 2; bases outside the gene matches: 4. The CDR3 is 17 amino acids. CDR3 sequence: CASSIDRGQGGNQPQHF. Here the CDR3 DNA reads TGTGCCAGTAGTATAGACCGAGGACAGGGGGGCAATCAGCCCCAGCATTTT.

The chain has TRBV4-1 and TRBJ1-5, with a possible D match to TRBD1 (6 bases). Germline V gives CDR1 MGHRA, CDR2 YSYEKL. This CDR3 has 17 amino acids. Deletions cut 1 base from V and 7 bases from J, with 20 bases between. DNA for the CDR3: TGCGCCAGCAGCCAAGTGATGGTAGGGTGGGGGGGCCAGCCCCAGCATTTT. Translating gives CASSQVMVGWGGQPQHF.

The chain uses TRBV19 and TRBJ1-2, with 12 bases lining up with TRBD1. Germline assignment: CDR1 LNHDA and CDR2 SQIVND (reference sequence). Losses at the gene ends were 2 bases for V and 8 bases for J; bases not matched to a gene: 6. The CDR3 is 15 residues long. Here the CDR3 reads CASSITPGTGGGYTF. Here the CDR3 DNA reads TGTGCCAGTAGTATAACCCCCGGGACAGGGGGCGGCTACACCTTC.

This chain joins TRBV27 and TRBJ1-2, with unresolved D. The V gene's germline CDR1 is MNHEY and CDR2 SMNVEV (reference sequence). V was clipped by 5 bases and J by 5 bases, with 12 bases between them. The CDR3 spans 13 residues. CDR3 DNA sequence: TGTGCCAGCAGTCTAAATTACGGGTATGGCTACACCTTC. Protein: CASSLNYGYGYTF.

V and J are TRBV2 and TRBJ1-2; D is unclear. Germline CDR1 SNHLY, CDR2 FYNNEI. This CDR3 contains 12 residues. Deletions cut 4 bases from V and 13 bases from J, with 16 bases between. In nucleotides, the CDR3 is TGTGCCAGCAGTGGGGAGACCCTCACGTGCACCTTC. Encoded protein: CASSGETLTCTF.

This CDR3 is CSVEELAGDTQYF. The CDR3 DNA reads as TGCAGCGTTGAAGAACTAGCGGGAGATACGCAGTATTTT. The V and J genes are TRBV29-1 and TRBJ2-3; the match to TRBD2 covers 9 bases. In germline, CDR1 is SQVTM, CDR2 ANQGSEA. The V segment lost 0 bases and the J segment 5 bases; nucleotides outside the gene matches: 0. CDR3 size: 13 residues.

The chain carries TRBV20-1 and TRBJ1-4, with a possible D match to TRBD1 (5 bases). Germline-derived CDR1 and CDR2 are DFQATT and SNEGSKA (reference sequence). This CDR3 contains 16 residues. V lost 4 bases and J lost 0, with 15 bases in between. Here the CDR3 DNA reads TGCAGTGCTACTGACAGATACCAAGCAACTAATGAAAAACTGTTTTTT. This encodes CSATDRYQATNEKLFF.

This chain connects TRBV12-5 to TRBJ2-7; D might be TRBD2 (6 bases). This CDR3 is built from 16 residues. Germline V CDR1 and CDR2: LGHNT, FRNRAP. V was cut by 0 bases and J by 12 bases, with 24 bases left in between. The CDR3 sequence: CASGLVLGARLVVSYF. The CDR3 coding sequence is TGTGCTAGTGGTTTGGTACTAGGGGCAAGACTAGTCGTGTCGTACTTC.

The chain employs TRBV5-1 and TRBJ1-1; 8 bases fit TRBD1. Trimming took 4 bases from V and 3 from J; bases not matched to a gene: 5. CDR3 length: 14 residues. Germline V gives CDR1 SGHRS, CDR2 YFSETQ. The CDR3 spells CASSGQGRYTEAFF. Here the CDR3 DNA reads TGCGCCAGCAGCGGACAGGGTAGGTACACTGAAGCTTTCTTT.

For this clone: The junction does not match germline at one end; this may be a read error. In DNA form, the CDR3 reads TGTGCCAGCAGTTACTTAGGGGGGTCTGGGAGCGGGGAAGCCTTC. Amino acids: CASSYLGGSGSGEAF. V gene TRBV6-6 combines with J gene TRBJ2-7; D perhaps matches TRBD2 (7 bases). CDR1 and CDR2 from the germline V gene are MNHNY and SVGAGI (reference sequence). This CDR3 is built from 15 residues.

The chain combines TRBV6-5 with TRBJ1-1, with a tentative D call TRBD1 (5 bases). V lost 8 bases and J lost 11, with 18 bases in between. The CDR3 sequence is 12 residues long. CDR1 MNHEY and CDR2 SVGAGI come from the germline V gene. The CDR3 is CASGGRPEGAFF. In DNA form, the CDR3 reads TGTGCCAGCGGAGGACGGCCGGAGGGGGCTTTCTTT.

The V call is TRBV30, the J call TRBJ1-2, with D uncertain. From germline, CDR1 is GTSNPN and CDR2 SVGIG (reference sequence). The CDR3 is made up of 14 amino acids. V was trimmed by 6 bases and J by 0 bases, leaving 14 bases between them. Here the CDR3 DNA reads TGTGCCTGTCTCGAGGGCAGATCTAACTATGGCTACACCTTC. Amino acids: CACLEGRSNYGYTF.

The rearrangement uses TRBV9 and TRBJ2-5, with 8 bases fitting TRBD2. After removal of 4 bases from V and 5 bases from J, the junction contained 7 bases not matched to a gene. CDR3 length: 14 residues. From germline, CDR1 is SGDLS and CDR2 YYNGEE. This CDR3 is CASSRRGERETQYF. CDR3 DNA sequence: TGTGCCAGCAGCCGGCGGGGGGAGAGGGAGACCCAGTACTTC.

The chain couples TRBV11-3 to TRBJ2-5; TRBD2 matches 12 bases. Trimming removed 1 base from V and 4 bases from J; junction bases left unmatched: 10. CDR3 length equals 18 residues. CDR1 and CDR2 (germline): SGHNT, YENEEA. This CDR3 reads CASSLGGLAGPARETQYF. The CDR3 nucleotides are TGTGCCAGCAGCTTAGGTGGACTAGCGGGACCGGCACGAGAGACCCAGTACTTC.

The CDR3 region has the DNA TGTGCCAGCTCACCAACCGGGACAGGACATGCACTAGGAAACACCATATATTTT. Translation: CASSPTGTGHALGNTIYF. V and J are TRBV18 and TRBJ1-3, with 8 bases matching TRBD1. V trimming: 2 bases; J trimming: 4 bases; junction bases outside the gene matches: 13. The CDR3 has 18 amino acids. In germline, CDR1 is KGHSH, CDR2 LQKENI.

This clone was picked up one time. The chain has TRBV5-1 and TRBJ2-3, with a possible D match to TRBD1 (6 bases). V was clipped by 4 bases and J by 2 bases, with 17 bases between them. Per the germline V gene, CDR1 is SGHRS and CDR2 is YFSETQ. The CDR3 is 16 amino acids. The CDR3 loop is CASSKYPGAATDTQYF. DNA of the CDR3: TGCGCCAGCAGCAAGTACCCAGGGGCTGCCACAGATACGCAGTATTTT. Filled out from reference TRBV5-1 and TRBJ2-3, the complete variable domain reads KAGVTQTPRYLIKTRGQQVTLSCSPISGHRSVSWYQQTPGQGLQFLFEYFSETQRNKGNFPGRFSGRQFSNSRSEMNVSTLELGDSALYLCASSKYPGAATDTQYFGPGTRLTVL.

About this clone: Germline is not matched at one junction end, which may reflect a read error. The rearrangement uses TRBV7-7 and TRBJ2-2; D might be TRBD2 (7 bases). The CDR3 totals 17 residues. Germline-derived CDR1 and CDR2 are SSHAT and FNYEAQ (reference sequence). CDR3 residues: CASSPLAGAVDTGELFF. CDR3 nucleotides: TGTGCTAGCAGCCCCCTCGCGGGGGCCGTCGACACCGGGGAGCTGTTTTTT.

The genes are TRBV27 and TRBJ1-2; D call uncertain. This CDR3 has 12 residues. From germline, CDR1 is MNHEY and CDR2 SMNVEV (reference sequence). Between the trimmed V and J ends, which lost 2 bases and 7 bases, there was a span of 8 bases. This chain's CDR3 is CASSLGGIGYTF. Here the CDR3 DNA reads TGTGCCAGCAGTTTAGGAGGGATTGGCTACACCTTC.